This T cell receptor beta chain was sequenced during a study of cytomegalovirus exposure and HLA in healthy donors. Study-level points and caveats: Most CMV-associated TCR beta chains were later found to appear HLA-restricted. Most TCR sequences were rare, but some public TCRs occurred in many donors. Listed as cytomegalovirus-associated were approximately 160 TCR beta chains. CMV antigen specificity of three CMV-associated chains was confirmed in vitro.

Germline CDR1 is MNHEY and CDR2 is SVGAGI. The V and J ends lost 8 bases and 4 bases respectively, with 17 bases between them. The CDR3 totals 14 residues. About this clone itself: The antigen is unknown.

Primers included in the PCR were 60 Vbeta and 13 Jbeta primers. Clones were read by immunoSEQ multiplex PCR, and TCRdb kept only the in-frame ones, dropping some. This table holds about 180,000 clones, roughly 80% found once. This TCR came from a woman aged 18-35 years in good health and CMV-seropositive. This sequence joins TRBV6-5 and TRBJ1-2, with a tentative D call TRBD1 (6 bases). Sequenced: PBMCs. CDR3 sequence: CASGKSQGPYGYTF. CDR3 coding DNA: TGTGCCAGCGGCAAATCGCAGGGGCCCTATGGCTACACCTTC.